Following are 7 T cell receptor beta chains from one sample sequenced in a study of blood T cell repertoires in COVID-19. Measured with immunoSEQ multiplex PCR; TCRdb has only the in-frame clones, and not every one. This table has around 270,000 clones, around 87% appearing once. Sequences were obtained from peripheral blood. The receptors come from a woman between 45 and 65 years old with acute or convalescent COVID-19.

CDR3 sequence reads: CASSLSPTGTKNIQYF. The CDR3 DNA is TGTGCCAGCAGCTTATCTCCGACAGGGACCAAAAACATTCAGTACTTC. The V gene is TRBV11-3, the J gene TRBJ2-4; 7 bases align to TRBD1. The trim removed 2 bases at V and 2 bases at J, leaving 6 bases unmatched. The V gene's germline CDR1 is SGHNT and CDR2 YENEEA. This CDR3 comprises 16 residues.

This clone was found a few times. The chain couples TRBV19 to TRBJ2-7; 8 positions match TRBD2. CDR1 and CDR2 (germline): LNHDA, SQIVND (reference sequence). The CDR3 is 15 residues long. Trimming cost V 3 bases and J 2 bases; bases outside gene matches: 6. The CDR3 loop is CASSIRLAPTYEQYF. Written as DNA, the CDR3 is TGTGCCAGTAGTATCCGACTAGCGCCGACCTACGAGCAGTACTTC.

The chain carries TRBV28 and TRBJ1-2; weak D call: TRBD1 (6 bases). CDR1 is MDHEN, CDR2 SYDVKM, per germline. The CDR3 loop spans 13 amino acids. The germline V and J ends were trimmed by 3 bases and 2 bases, with 7 bases remaining between them. The CDR3 region is CASSFGQNYGYTF. The CDR3 coding sequence is TGTGCCAGCAGTTTCGGACAGAACTATGGCTACACCTTC.

This clone was recorded only once. The gene calls are TRBV19 and TRBJ2-1, with TRBD1 matching 9 bases. V shed 3 bases, J shed 0 bases, and the junction held 9 bases outside the gene matches. The CDR3 covers 18 residues. Germline loops: CDR1 LNHDA, CDR2 SQIVND (reference sequence). The CDR3 protein is CASSINRDRALSYNEQFF. CDR3 in DNA: TGTGCCAGTAGTATTAATCGGGACAGGGCTCTCTCCTACAATGAGCAGTTCTTC.

V gene TRBV7-3 combines with J gene TRBJ2-1; 9 bases map to TRBD2. Germline V gives CDR1 SGHTA, CDR2 FQGTGA. J was trimmed by 0 bases and V by 4 bases; bases with no gene match: 4. This CDR3 spans 16 amino acids. In DNA, the CDR3 is TGTGCCAGCAGCTCTAGCGGGGAGAGCTCCTACAATGAGCAGTTCTTC. It yields the protein CASSSSGESSYNEQFF.

The chain carries TRBV7-2 and TRBJ2-7, with 7 bases identical to TRBD1. V trimming: 4 bases; J trimming: 0 bases; junction bases outside the gene matches: 6. This CDR3 has 15 amino acids. From germline, CDR1 is SGHTA and CDR2 FQGNSA. For the CDR3, the DNA is TGTGCCAGCAGCTCCCCCGACAGGGCCTCCTACGAGCAGTACTTC. Encoded protein: CASSSPDRASYEQYF. The full variable domain, in which reference TRBV7-2 and TRBJ2-7 provide the parts outside the CDR3, is GAGVSQSPSNKVTEKGKDVELRCDPISGHTALYWYRQSLGQGLEFLIYFQGNSAPDKSGLPSDRFSAERTGGSVSTLTIQRTQQEDSAVYLCASSSPDRASYEQYFGPGTRLTVT.

The chain recombines TRBV27 with TRBJ2-1, with 10 bases identical to TRBD2. CDR3 size: 15 residues. Germline V CDR1 and CDR2: MNHEY, SMNVEV (reference sequence). V gave up 1 base and J gave up 12 bases; unmatched junction bases: 9. The CDR3 here is CASSLWGTSAGRQFF. DNA for the CDR3: TGTGCCAGCAGTTTATGGGGGACTAGCGCCGGACGGCAGTTCTTC.